The 25 T cell receptor beta chains presented below share a single source sample, sequenced in a study of blood T cells in healthy people across ages. A second PCR of about 7 to 11 cycles used a sample-barcoded 5' primer and a J-beta primer mix. TCRdb re-analysed the 5' RACE reads in MiXCR, keeping a single row per CDR3 protein. The top ten hold approximately 15% of the sample, which has about 650,000 distinct CDR3 sequences, approximately 30% seen once. Input material: blood. Source of these receptors: a woman of 80 years or more in good health.

This clonotype has a count of ten or more. This chain connects TRBV24-1 to TRBJ2-1; D is possibly TRBD2 (5 bases). The V gene's germline CDR1 is KGHDR and CDR2 SFDVKD. The CDR3 length is 12 residues. Trimming pared 5 bases from V and 8 bases from J, leaving 9 bases between. The chain's CDR3 is CATSAGVDEQFF. For the CDR3, the DNA is TGTGCCACCAGTGCCGGGGTGGATGAGCAGTTCTTC.

This clonotype has more than one count but fewer than ten. V usage is TRBV29-1 and J usage is TRBJ1-2, with D possibly TRBD1 on 6 matching bases. Germline V gene lookup returns CDR1 SQVTM and CDR2 ANQGSEA. This CDR3 is built from 14 residues. The V end lost 1 base, the J end lost 4 bases, and 13 bases lay between the germline ends. CDR3 DNA sequence: TGCAGCGTTGAAGGGGGGCTAACTCCCTATGGCTACACCTTC. Amino acid sequence: CSVEGGLTPYGYTF. The full variable domain, with the rest looked up from reference TRBV29-1 and TRBJ1-2, is SAVISQKPSRDICQRGTSLTIQCQVDSQVTMMFWYRQQPGQSLTLIATANQGSEATYESGFVIDKFPISRPNLTFSTLTVSNMSPEDSSIYLCSVEGGLTPYGYTFGSGTRLTVV.

The V and J genes are TRBV3-1 and TRBJ2-1, with 10 bases that match TRBD2. The CDR3 is 15 residues long. The V gene end was trimmed by 3 bases and the J gene end by 10 bases; junction bases not matched to a gene: 9. In germline, CDR1 is LGHDT, CDR2 YNNKEL (reference sequence). CDR3 nucleotides: TGTGCCAGCAGCCACTCGAGCGGGGGGGCCCGGGAGCAGTTCTTC. Translation: CASSHSSGGAREQFF.

Note on this clonotype: This may come from a read error, since a much larger clone is one base off. The chain uses TRBV10-2 and TRBJ2-7; 10 bases agree with TRBD1. V lost 4 bases, J lost 5 bases, and 8 bases stayed unmatched. The CDR3 has 15 residues. Per germline, CDR1 WSHSY and CDR2 SAAADI. Here the CDR3 DNA reads TGCGCCAGCAGTGTGCCAGACAGGGGGCGGGACGAGCAGTACTTC. The encoded protein is CASSVPDRGRDEQYF.

V usage is TRBV20-1 and J usage is TRBJ2-1, with unresolved D. The V end lost 0 bases, the J end lost 0 bases, and 24 bases lay between the germline ends. This CDR3 contains 20 residues. Germline V gene data show CDR1 as DFQATT and CDR2 as SNEGSKA (reference sequence). This chain's CDR3 is CSAREGRRPHSSSSYNEQFF. Here the CDR3 DNA reads TGCAGTGCTAGAGAGGGTAGGCGGCCGCACTCGTCGAGCTCCTACAATGAGCAGTTCTTC.

Comments on this clonotype: The germline gene is not matched at one end of the junction; a read error may be the cause. This chain connects TRBV6-1 to TRBJ2-3; 7 bases map to TRBD1. CDR3 length equals 16 residues. The germline V gene encodes CDR1 MNHNS and CDR2 SASEGT. This CDR3 is CVSSEPGQSHKEGQYF. CDR3 nucleotide sequence: TGTGTCAGCAGTGAGCCGGGACAGTCTCACAAAGAGGGACAGTATTTT.

The CDR3 coding sequence is TGTGCCAGCAGCTTAGCGGCGGGAGTTGATGGGGAGACCCAGTACTTC. Amino acid sequence: CASSLAAGVDGETQYF. The rearrangement uses TRBV7-6 and TRBJ2-5; TRBD2 aligns across 7 bases. With 0 bases clipped from V and 5 bases from J, the junction kept 9 bases outside the gene matches. The CDR3 covers 16 residues. CDR1 is SGHVS, CDR2 FNYEAQ, per germline.

The sample holds a few counts of this clonotype. This chain links TRBV12-3 or TRBV12-4 with TRBJ1-5, with D perhaps matching TRBD1 (5 bases). V was shortened by 6 bases and J by 4 bases, with 19 bases between the two germline ends. The CDR3 has 16 amino acids. The CDR3 DNA reads as TGTGCCAGCAGCCAGGCCGGGGCCCAGAGAAATCAGCCCCAGCATTTT. It is translated as CASSQAGAQRNQPQHF.

This clonotype was seen more than once but under ten times. The chain uses TRBV6-2 or TRBV6-3 and TRBJ2-1; 13 positions match TRBD2. Germline V gives CDR1 MNHEY, CDR2 SVGEGT. Germline trimming cut 5 bases from V and 9 bases from J; bases unmatched to any gene: 10. The CDR3 has 16 residues. CDR3 amino acids: CASSQLAGGRYSEQFF. CDR3 DNA sequence: TGTGCCAGCAGTCAACTAGCGGGGGGGCGATATAGTGAGCAGTTCTTC.

This clonotype was seen at least ten times. V gene TRBV27 combines with J gene TRBJ2-7, with 10 bases lining up with TRBD1. Germline assignment: CDR1 MNHEY and CDR2 SMNVEV (reference sequence). J gave up 4 bases and V 5 bases, and 8 bases lay outside the gene matches. The CDR3 sequence is 15 residues long. The CDR3 region has the DNA TGTGCCAGCAGTACCGACCGGGACAGGGGTTACGAGCAGTACTTC. It yields the protein CASSTDRDRGYEQYF.

The chain employs TRBV4-3 and TRBJ1-4, with TRBD1 matching 7 bases. The CDR3 loop spans 18 amino acids. The V segment lost 0 bases and the J segment 5 bases; nucleotides outside the gene matches: 12. Germline V gives CDR1 LGHNA, CDR2 YSLEER. The CDR3 protein is CASSQDNGWGTVNEKLFF. DNA for the CDR3: TGCGCCAGCAGCCAAGATAACGGTTGGGGGACAGTAAATGAAAAACTGTTTTTT.

In the case of this clonotype: A much larger clone lies a single base off, so this may be a read error. The J gene is TRBJ1-1, the V gene TRBV27; D might be TRBD1 (6 bases). Trimming removed 6 bases at V and 7 bases at J, with 12 bases between. This CDR3 is built from 12 residues. Looked up from germline, CDR1 is MNHEY and CDR2 is SMNVEV (reference sequence). Here the CDR3 reads CASSNRDFEAFF. Written as DNA, the CDR3 is TGTGCCAGCAGCAACAGGGATTTTGAAGCTTTCTTT.

The chain combines TRBV10-3 with TRBJ2-2; D unresolved. Germline CDR1 ENHRY, CDR2 SYGVKD. CDR3 length: 12 residues. Trimming cost V 8 bases and J 5 bases, with 9 bases left between them. CDR3 sequence: CAIGVGTGELFF. DNA for the CDR3: TGTGCCATCGGTGTGGGAACCGGGGAGCTGTTTTTT.

This clonotype was found many times. The chain links TRBV6-1 to TRBJ2-3, with D possibly TRBD1 on 5 matching bases. The V and J ends lost 4 bases and 6 bases respectively, with 11 bases between them. This CDR3 region has 13 residues. Per the germline V gene, CDR1 is MNHNS and CDR2 is SASEGT. The chain's CDR3 is CASSARVGDTQYF. The DNA of the CDR3 is TGTGCCAGCAGTGCCAGGGTTGGGGATACGCAGTATTTT.

This clonotype was counted between two and nine times. Relative to the germline gene, one junction end is altered; a read error may explain this. The V and J genes are TRBV24-1 and TRBJ2-3, with 8 bases lining up with TRBD2. This CDR3 has 15 residues. Germline CDR1 KGHDR, CDR2 SFDVKD. For the CDR3, the DNA is TGTGCCACCGGTGATGGTAGCGGGAATTTGGATACGCAGTATTTT. Translation: CATGDGSGNLDTQYF.

The genes are TRBV12-3 or TRBV12-4 and TRBJ1-2; the match to TRBD1 covers 8 bases. V trimming: 6 bases; J trimming: 8 bases; junction bases outside the gene matches: 14. The CDR3 sequence is 15 residues long. CDR3 nucleotide sequence: TGTGCCAGCAGCCTAGGGCCTCACAGGGGGGGCGGCTACACCTTC. It translates to CASSLGPHRGGGYTF.

This clonotype was counted many times. This chain links TRBV20-1 with TRBJ1-2; D uncertain. This CDR3 spans 14 amino acids. Germline assignment: CDR1 DFQATT and CDR2 SNEGSKA (reference sequence). The V and J ends lost 3 bases and 4 bases respectively, with 15 bases between them. The CDR3 loop is CSARPAGTPYGYTF. CDR3 DNA sequence: TGCAGTGCTAGGCCGGCGGGAACCCCCTATGGCTACACCTTC.

This clonotype has at least ten counts. The rearrangement joins TRBV7-3 to TRBJ1-5, with D uncertain. CDR1 is SGHTA, CDR2 FQGTGA, per germline. This CDR3 contains 13 residues. The V gene lost 5 bases and the J gene lost 4 bases, with 9 bases spanning the gap. CDR3 DNA sequence: TGTGCCAGCAGCGCCGACATGAATCAGCCCCAGCATTTT. The encoded protein is CASSADMNQPQHF. Complete variable domain (other parts from reference TRBV7-3 and TRBJ1-5): GAGVSQTPSNKVTEKGKYVELRCDPISGHTALYWYRQSLGQGPEFLIYFQGTGAADDSGLPNDRFFAVRPEGSVSTLKIQRTERGDSAVYLCASSADMNQPQHFGDGTRLSIL.

The sample holds many counts of this clonotype. J is TRBJ2-7 and V is TRBV7-2, with 7 bases lining up with TRBD2. This CDR3 has 15 residues. Trimming at V came to 1 base and at J to 4 bases, leaving 7 bases not matched to a gene. Per the germline V gene, CDR1 is SGHTA and CDR2 is FQGNSA. The CDR3 is CASSLVRGGVYEQYF. The CDR3, as DNA: TGTGCCAGCAGCTTAGTACGGGGAGGGGTTTACGAGCAGTACTTC.

Worth noting for this clonotype: A much bigger clone sits one base away, suggesting this may be a read error. V and J are TRBV18 and TRBJ2-5; D gene unclear. TRBJ2-1 explains the end of the DNA better; the J call may be wrong. From germline, CDR1 is KGHSH and CDR2 LQKENI. This CDR3 has 15 amino acids. Here the CDR3 DNA reads TGTGCCAGCTCACCGATCGAGACGGCCCAAGAGACCCAGTTCTTC. This gives the protein CASSPIETAQETQFF.

This clonotype was picked up a small number of times. A much larger clone lies a single base off, so this may be a read error. The chain couples TRBV30 to TRBJ2-7, with D perhaps TRBD1 (6 bases). Deletions cut 1 base from V and 5 bases from J, with 9 bases between. Germline CDR1 reads GTSNPN; CDR2 reads SVGIG (reference sequence). CDR3 length equals 12 residues. The CDR3 loop is CAWSGRGDEQYF. The DNA of the CDR3 is TGTGCCTGGAGTGGCAGGGGCGACGAGCAGTACTTC.

This clonotype was seen a single time. The chain joins TRBV29-1 to TRBJ2-1, with 12 positions matching TRBD2. The J call may be in error: the DNA end matches TRBJ2-7 better. The CDR3 runs to 15 residues. The V gene's germline CDR1 is SQVTM and CDR2 ANQGSEA. CDR3 coding DNA: TGCAGCGTTGTGTTGACTAGCGGGGGTTACAATGAGCAGTACTTC. Protein product: CSVVLTSGGYNEQYF.

CDR3 nucleotide sequence: TGTGCCAGCAGCCAAGACGCAGGGGGGAGGTACCAAGAGACCCAGTACTTC. This gives the protein CASSQDAGGRYQETQYF. V and J are TRBV3-1 and TRBJ2-5, with D maybe TRBD1 (7 bases). The CDR3 is made up of 17 amino acids. V was trimmed by 0 bases and J by 0 bases, leaving 14 bases between them. Germline V gene data show CDR1 as LGHDT and CDR2 as YNNKEL (reference sequence).

J is TRBJ2-5 and V is TRBV5-6; 8 bases agree with TRBD1. The CDR3 spans 14 residues. Trimming cost V 5 bases and J 11 bases; bases outside gene matches: 14. The V gene's germline CDR1 is SGHDT and CDR2 YYEEEE. CDR3 DNA: TGTGCCAGCAGGGACAGGGTCACGGACTACGTGCAGTACTTC. Translated, it gives CASRDRVTDYVQYF.

V is TRBV29-1 and J is TRBJ2-1, with 7 bases matching TRBD2. The CDR3 extends over 13 amino acids. The germline gives CDR1 SQVTM, CDR2 ANQGSEA. V trimming: 6 bases; J trimming: 4 bases; junction bases outside the gene matches: 6. This CDR3 reads CSVGLAVYNEQFF. The CDR3 DNA sequence: TGCAGCGTGGGGCTAGCGGTATACAATGAGCAGTTCTTC.